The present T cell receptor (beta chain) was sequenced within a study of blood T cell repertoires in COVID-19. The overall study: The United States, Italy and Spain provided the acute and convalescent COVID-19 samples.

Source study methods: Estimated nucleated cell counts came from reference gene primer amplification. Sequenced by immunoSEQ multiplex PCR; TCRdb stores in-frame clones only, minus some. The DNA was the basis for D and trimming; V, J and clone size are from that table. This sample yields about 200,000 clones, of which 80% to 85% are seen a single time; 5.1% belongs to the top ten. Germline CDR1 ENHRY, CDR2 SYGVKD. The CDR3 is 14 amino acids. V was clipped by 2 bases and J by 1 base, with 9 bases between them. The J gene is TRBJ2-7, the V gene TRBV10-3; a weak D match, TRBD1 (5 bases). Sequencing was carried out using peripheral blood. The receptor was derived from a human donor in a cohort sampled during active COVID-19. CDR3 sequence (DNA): TGTGCCATCAGTGAGGGCCCAGGGTCCTACGAGCAGTACTTC. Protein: CAISEGPGSYEQYF.